The 11 T cell receptor beta chains below come from one sample, sequenced in a study of radiotherapy plus CTLA-4 blockade in lung cancer. Generated by immunoSEQ multiplex PCR, the TCRdb table keeps only in-frame clones and is missing some. This table has around 90,000 clones, about 80% appearing once. The sequences come from peripheral blood, collected from a patient treated with radiotherapy plus ipilimumab. The receptors come from a human donor with non-small cell lung cancer who had stable disease on radiotherapy plus ipilimumab.

The chain couples TRBV27 to TRBJ1-2, with TRBD1 as a possible D gene (6 bases). Trimming removed 4 bases from V and 3 bases from J, with 21 bases in between. CDR1 is MNHEY and CDR2 is SMNVEV in the germline V gene (reference sequence). This CDR3 is built from 17 residues. CDR3 region: CASSSSIMGGFDYGYTF. The CDR3 bases are TGTGCCAGCAGTTCCTCGATAATGGGGGGCTTTGACTATGGCTACACCTTC.

The sample holds one count of this clone. V and J are TRBV5-6 and TRBJ2-5; 13 positions match TRBD2. CDR3 length: 16 residues. Trimming removed 10 bases from V and 1 base from J; junction bases left unmatched: 10. The germline V gene encodes CDR1 SGHDT and CDR2 YYEEEE. The CDR3 protein is CASTKTSGGFQETQYF. The CDR3 DNA follows: TGTGCCTCCACGAAGACTAGCGGGGGGTTCCAAGAGACCCAGTACTTC.

The chain joins TRBV2 to TRBJ2-7; tentative D call: TRBD2 (6 bases). The CDR3 sequence is 15 residues long. The V gene lost 7 bases and the J gene lost 6 bases, with 22 bases spanning the gap. In germline, CDR1 is SNHLY, CDR2 FYNNEI. The CDR3 DNA sequence: TGTGCCAGCAAACCCATCGCGGGACCTCGGGGCGAGCAGTACTTC. It encodes CASKPIAGPRGEQYF. Supplemented by reference TRBV2 and TRBJ2-7, the full variable domain reads EPEVTQTPSHQVTQMGQEVILRCVPISNHLYFYWYRQILGQKVEFLVSFYNNEISEKSEIFDDQFSVERPDGSNFTLKIRSTKLEDSAMYFCASKPIAGPRGEQYFGPGTRLTVT.

V usage is TRBV19 and J usage is TRBJ1-1; TRBD1 might be the D (6 bases). This CDR3 is 13 amino acids long. Trimming stripped 6 bases from V and 12 bases from J, with 20 bases between. The germline CDR1 and CDR2 sequences are LNHDA and SQIVND (reference sequence). Here the CDR3 reads CASSLGTPLGSFF. As DNA, the CDR3 is TGTGCCAGTAGCCTAGGGACACCGCTCGGGTCTTTCTTT.

The V call is TRBV19, the J call TRBJ1-6, with 11 positions matching TRBD1. Germline lookup yields CDR1 LNHDA and CDR2 SQIVND (reference sequence). J lost 6 bases, V lost 9 bases, and 7 bases had no gene match. The CDR3 is made up of 15 amino acids. This CDR3 reads CASAGTGGGNSPLHF. In DNA form, the CDR3 reads TGTGCCAGCGCCGGGACAGGGGGTGGTAATTCACCCCTCCACTTT.

This sequence joins TRBV6-5 and TRBJ1-6, with a weak D call TRBD1 (5 bases). The CDR3 extends over 15 amino acids. Germline assignment: CDR1 MNHEY and CDR2 SVGAGI. V was shortened by 2 bases and J by 7 bases, with 12 bases between the two germline ends. CDR3 DNA: TGTGCCAGCAGTTACACCCGAGGGGTAAATTCACCCCTCCACTTT. As protein: CASSYTRGVNSPLHF.

The chain links TRBV6-4 to TRBJ2-1; 9 nucleotides match TRBD2. CDR3 length: 16 amino acids. Germline lookup yields CDR1 MRHNA and CDR2 SNTAGT. Trimming cost V 0 bases and J 7 bases; bases outside gene matches: 7. The CDR3 DNA reads TGTGCCAGCAGTGACTCGGGCGGGGGGGCAAGAAATGAGCAGTTCTTC. Encoded protein: CASSDSGGGARNEQFF.

V gene TRBV5-1 combines with J gene TRBJ2-3, with 10 bases lining up with TRBD1. Germline trimming cut 0 bases from V and 2 bases from J; bases unmatched to any gene: 6. The germline gives CDR1 SGHRS, CDR2 YFSETQ. The CDR3 covers 17 residues. CDR3 sequence: CASSLVTGGPSTDTQYF. The CDR3 nucleotides are TGCGCCAGCAGCTTGGTGACAGGGGGCCCCTCCACAGATACGCAGTATTTT. The full variable domain, rest sourced from reference TRBV5-1 and TRBJ2-3, is KAGVTQTPRYLIKTRGQQVTLSCSPISGHRSVSWYQQTPGQGLQFLFEYFSETQRNKGNFPGRFSGRQFSNSRSEMNVSTLELGDSALYLCASSLVTGGPSTDTQYFGPGTRLTVL.

V and J are TRBV5-8 and TRBJ2-2, with no clear D. Looked up from germline, CDR1 is SGHTS and CDR2 is YDEGEE. Trimming removed 5 bases at V and 7 bases at J, with 12 bases between. The CDR3 extends over 13 amino acids. In DNA, the CDR3 is TGTGCCAGCAGACTCCCGAGGATCGGGGAGCTGTTTTTT. Amino acid sequence: CASRLPRIGELFF.

This chain links TRBV7-2 with TRBJ1-6; D possibly corresponds to TRBD1 (6 bases). CDR3 size: 15 residues. V was cut by 0 bases and J by 10 bases, with 13 bases left in between. Germline V gives CDR1 SGHTA, CDR2 FQGNSA. This CDR3 is CASSLAVRGGSPLHF. DNA for the CDR3: TGTGCCAGCAGCTTAGCGGTCAGGGGAGGGTCACCCCTCCACTTT.

The rearrangement uses TRBV11-2 and TRBJ2-7, with TRBD1 matching over 8 bases. The CDR3 covers 15 residues. J was trimmed by 2 bases and V by 1 base; bases with no gene match: 4. Germline CDR1 reads SGHAT; CDR2 reads FQNNGV. In nucleotides, the CDR3 is TGTGCCAGCAGCTTAGTTGCGGACAGGGCCTACGAGCAGTACTTC. This sequence encodes CASSLVADRAYEQYF. Full variable domain (outside the CDR3, taken from reference TRBV11-2 and TRBJ2-7): EAGVAQSPRYKIIEKRQSVAFWCNPISGHATLYWYQQILGQGPKLLIQFQNNGVVDDSQLPKDRFSAERLKGVDSTLKIQPAKLEDSAVYLCASSLVADRAYEQYFGPGTRLTVT.